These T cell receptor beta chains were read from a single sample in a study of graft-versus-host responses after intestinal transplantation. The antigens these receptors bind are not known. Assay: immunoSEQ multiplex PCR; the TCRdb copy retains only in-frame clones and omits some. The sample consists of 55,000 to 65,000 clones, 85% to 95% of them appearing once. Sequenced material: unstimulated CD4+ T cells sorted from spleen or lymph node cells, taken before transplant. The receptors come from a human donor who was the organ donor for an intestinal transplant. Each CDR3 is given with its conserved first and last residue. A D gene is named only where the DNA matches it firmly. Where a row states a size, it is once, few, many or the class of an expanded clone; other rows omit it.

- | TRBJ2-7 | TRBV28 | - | TGTGTCAGCAGTTTAACCTCGACAGGATCCTACGAGCAGTACTTC | CVSSLTSTGSYEQYF
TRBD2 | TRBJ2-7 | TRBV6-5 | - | TGTGCCAGCAGGAGAGGCGGGGGGGCCTCCTACGAGCAGTACTTC | CASRRGGGASYEQYF
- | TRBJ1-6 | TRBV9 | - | TGTGCCAGCAGCGTAGACGACGGGGATGGCTCACCCCTCCACTTT | CASSVDDGDGSPLHF
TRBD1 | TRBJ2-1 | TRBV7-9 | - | TGTGCCAGCAGCTTAGTCTGGCCTACAGGGGTAAATGAGCAGTTCTTC | CASSLVWPTGVNEQFF
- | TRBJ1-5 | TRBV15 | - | TGTGCCACCAGCAGAGGACAGACTCAGCCCCAGCATTTT | CATSRGQTQPQHF
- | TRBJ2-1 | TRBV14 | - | TGTGCCAGCAGCCAAGATCGCGGGAAGGGGTACAATGAGCAGTTCTTC | CASSQDRGKGYNEQFF
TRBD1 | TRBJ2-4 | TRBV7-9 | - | TGTGCCAGCAGCCAGAGGGGGCGCGAAGCCAAAAACATTCAGTACTTC | CASSQRGREAKNIQYF
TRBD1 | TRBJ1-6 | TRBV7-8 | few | TGTGCCAGCAGCAGCCCCGGGCAGGGGGCAGTTCGCTCCTATAATTCACCCCTCCACTTT | CASSSPGQGAVRSYNSPLHF
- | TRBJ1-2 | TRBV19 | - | TGTGCCAGTAGAGAGACGGATAACTATGGCTACACCTTC | CASRETDNYGYTF
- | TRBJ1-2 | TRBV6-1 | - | TGTGCCAGCAGTGATAGGGGATACTATGGCTACACCTTC | CASSDRGYYGYTF
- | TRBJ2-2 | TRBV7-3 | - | TGTGCCAGCAGCTTAACCGGGGAGCTGTTTTTT | CASSLTGELFF
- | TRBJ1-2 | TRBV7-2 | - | TGTGCCAGCAGCTCAGGGGACAACTATGGCTACACCTTC | CASSSGDNYGYTF
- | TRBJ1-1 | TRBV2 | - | TGTGCCAGCAGTGCGGAGGCCCCGGGGACTGAAGCTTTCTTT | CASSAEAPGTEAFF
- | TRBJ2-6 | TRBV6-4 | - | TGTGCCAGCAGTGACCTTCTAGACTCTGGGGCCAACGTCCTGACTTTC | CASSDLLDSGANVLTF
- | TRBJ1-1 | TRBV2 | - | TGTGCCAGCAGCCCACAGGGTACTGAAGCTTTCTTT | CASSPQGTEAFF
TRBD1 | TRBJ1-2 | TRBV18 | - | TGTGCCAGCTCACCGGACAGGGGCTGGGGCTACACCTTC | CASSPDRGWGYTF
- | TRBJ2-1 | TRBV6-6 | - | TGTGCCAGCAGTAACCCGGGACGGTACAATGAGCAGTTCTTC | CASSNPGRYNEQFF
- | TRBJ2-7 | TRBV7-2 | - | TGTGCCAGCAGCTTAGGTCCCTTCCCGTACGAGCAGTACTTC | CASSLGPFPYEQYF
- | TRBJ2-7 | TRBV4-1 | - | TGCGCCAGCAGCCAAGGTACCGGGGGCCGATCCTACGAGCAGTACTTC | CASSQGTGGRSYEQYF
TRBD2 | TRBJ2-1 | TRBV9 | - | TGTGCCAGCAGCGAATCACTAGCGGGGGTTTTCAATGAGCAGTTCTTC | CASSESLAGVFNEQFF
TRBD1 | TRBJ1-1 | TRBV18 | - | TGTGCCAGCTCACTAGGCCGGACAGGGCTGACTGAAGCTTTCTTT | CASSLGRTGLTEAFF
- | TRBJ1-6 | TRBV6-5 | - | TGTGCCAGCAGTACCAACAGGGACCCCTCACCCCTCCACTTT | CASSTNRDPSPLHF
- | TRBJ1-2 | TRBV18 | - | TGTGCCAGCTCACCACCGGAGGGCTGGGACTATGGCTACACCTTC | CASSPPEGWDYGYTF
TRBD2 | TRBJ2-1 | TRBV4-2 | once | TGTGCCAGCAGCCAGGCACTAGCGGGGGGGCGATATGAGCAGTTCTTC | CASSQALAGGRYEQFF
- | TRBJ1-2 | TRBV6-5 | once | TGTGCCAGCAGGGACAGTACCTATGGCTACACCTTC | CASRDSTYGYTF
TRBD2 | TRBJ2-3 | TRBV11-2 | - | TGTGCCAGCAGCAGACTAGCGGGGGGGCGGATAGATACGCAGTATTTT | CASSRLAGGRIDTQYF
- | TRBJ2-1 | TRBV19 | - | TGTGCCAGTAGTATAGAAGGAAGGGTAGTCTCCTACAATGAGCAGTTCTTC | CASSIEGRVVSYNEQFF
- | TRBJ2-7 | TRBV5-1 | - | TGCGCCAGCAGCCTGACACGGATCGAGCAGTACTTC | CASSLTRIEQYF
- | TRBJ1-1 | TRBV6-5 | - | TGTGCCAGCAGCGGACGGAGGGGTTACACTGAAGCTTTCTTT | CASSGRRGYTEAFF
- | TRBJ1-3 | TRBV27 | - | TGTGCCAGCAGTCCCGGGACTCTCGGAAACACCATATATTTT | CASSPGTLGNTIYF
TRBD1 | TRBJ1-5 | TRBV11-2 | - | TGTGCCAGCAGCTTAGACAGGGGGGATCAGCCCCAGCATTTT | CASSLDRGDQPQHF
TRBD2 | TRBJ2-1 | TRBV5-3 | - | TGTGCCAGAAGCTTGACTAGCGGGGGCAATGAGCAGTTCTTC | CARSLTSGGNEQFF
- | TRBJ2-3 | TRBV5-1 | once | TGCGCCAGCACCGATACAGGGAACACAGATACGCAGTATTTT | CASTDTGNTDTQYF
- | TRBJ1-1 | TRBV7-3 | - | TGTGCCAGCACACTGCTACCGGGAGTCACTGAAGCTTTCTTT | CASTLLPGVTEAFF
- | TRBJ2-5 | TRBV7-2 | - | TGTGCCAGCAGCTTAGTAGGGGTCCGGGCGGAGACCCAGTACTTC | CASSLVGVRAETQYF
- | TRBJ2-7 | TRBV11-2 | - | TGTGCCAGCAGCTCCAACGAGCAGTACTTC | CASSSNEQYF
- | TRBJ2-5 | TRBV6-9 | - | TGTGCCAGCAGTTATGTCGGAGTACAAGAGACCCAGTACTTC | CASSYVGVQETQYF
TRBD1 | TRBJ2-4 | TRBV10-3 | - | TGTGCCATCAGTGGGACAGGGGGCAACATTCAGTACTTC | CAISGTGGNIQYF
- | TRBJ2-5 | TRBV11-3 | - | TGTGCCAGCAGCTCTAGCCGGGACTTCCAAGAGACCCAGTACTTC | CASSSSRDFQETQYF
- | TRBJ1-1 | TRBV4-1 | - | TGCGCCAGCATAAGCATGAACACTGAAGCTTTCTTT | CASISMNTEAFF
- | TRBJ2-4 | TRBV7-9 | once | TGTGCCAGCAGCTTAGGAGGGACACCGCTAAACATTCAGTACTTC | CASSLGGTPLNIQYF
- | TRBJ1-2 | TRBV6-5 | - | TGTGCCAGCAGTCCATCTACTAACTATGGCTACACCTTC | CASSPSTNYGYTF
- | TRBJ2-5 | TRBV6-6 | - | TGTGCCAGCAGCTTACAAGAGACCCAGTACTTC | CASSLQETQYF
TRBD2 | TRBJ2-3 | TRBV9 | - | TGTGCCAGCAGCGTAGCTGGTCTAGCGGGCGGCACAGATACGCAGTATTTT | CASSVAGLAGGTDTQYF
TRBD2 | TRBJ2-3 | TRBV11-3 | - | TGTGCCAGCAGCACAAGAGGGACTAGCGAGGGGAGCACAGATACGCAGTATTTT | CASSTRGTSEGSTDTQYF
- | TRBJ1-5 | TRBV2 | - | TGTGCCAGCAGTAACAGGGACTCTAGCAATCAGCCCCAGCATTTT | CASSNRDSSNQPQHF
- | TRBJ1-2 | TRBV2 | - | TGTGCCAGCAGAGCCTCCGTGAGTAAAGGCTACACCTTC | CASRASVSKGYTF
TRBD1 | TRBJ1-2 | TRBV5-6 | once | TGTGCCAGCAGCTGGGGAGCAGGGGGCGGTGACTATGGCTACACCTTC | CASSWGAGGGDYGYTF
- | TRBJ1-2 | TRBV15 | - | TGTGCCACCAGCAGAGGGGGCTCCTATGGCTACACCTTC | CATSRGGSYGYTF
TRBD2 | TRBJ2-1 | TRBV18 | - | TGTGCCAGCTCACTGCGGCCGACTAGCGGGCACAATGAGCAGTTCTTC | CASSLRPTSGHNEQFF
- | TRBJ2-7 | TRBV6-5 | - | TGTGCCAGCAGTTACGTATGGGACTCCTACGAGCAGTACTTC | CASSYVWDSYEQYF
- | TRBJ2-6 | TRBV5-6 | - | TGTGCCAGCAGCTTCGATGGGGTCTCCTCACCTCAGGGGGCCAACGTCCTGACTTTC | CASSFDGVSSPQGANVLTF
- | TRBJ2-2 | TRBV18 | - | TGTGCCAGCTCACCGGCGAGGAACACCGGGGAGCTGTTTTTT | CASSPARNTGELFF
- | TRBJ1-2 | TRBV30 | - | TGTGCCTGGACCCCCGGGACTAACTATGGCTACACCTTC | CAWTPGTNYGYTF